This TCR beta chain originates from a study of T cells after yellow fever vaccination (dated by TCRdb to the late 2010s). General notes on the study: Libraries from fractions with low cell numbers were prepared with the SMART-Seq v4 Ultra Low Input RNA kit. Bulk PBMC replicates and cell subsets were isolated from blood drawn at multiple timepoints before and after both primary and secondary immunization. To follow T-cell clones before and after both primary and booster YFV17D yellow fever vaccination, bulk TCR alpha and beta repertoires underwent longitudinal sequencing. Two healthy male donors, one aged 18 to 29 and one aged 30 to 39 years, were included in the cohort.

Here is what the overall study found, with its caveats: A small fraction of clonotypes appeared in both the CD4 and CD8 compartments, likely as a result of convergent recombination. Compared with the primary T-cell response, the secondary T-cell response was weaker but faster, peaking on day 5 rather than day 15. FACS-sorted repertoires could contain abundant contaminating clonotypes from the bulk population, so computational filtering was required. Because the study included only two donors, the extent to which the findings can be generalized is limited. Most clones expanded after primary vaccination were re-detected after the booster (approximately 95% of CD4 and around 88% of CD8), suggesting broad memory maintenance.

Sequencing used an Illumina NovaSeq 6000. Synthesis of TCR cDNA relied on 5'RACE template switching, a step that introduced a universal primer site along with unique molecular identifiers. Priming for cDNA synthesis came from both the TCR alpha and TCR beta constant segments. Library amplification used two PCR steps, and the second PCR step added sample barcodes and sequencing adapters. Sequencing of libraries was performed on Illumina HiSeq 2500 (2x100 bp) or NovaSeq (2x150 bp). The original pipeline was this. MIGEC handled demultiplexing of reads and collapsing into UMI consensus sequences, while MiXCR performed V(D)J alignment. Using edgeR on replicate PBMC samples, clonotypes were called vaccine-responding if FDR was below 0.01 and the log2 fold change was above 5 up to day 15. Bulk clonotypes were assigned CD4 or CD8 identity according to which sequenced CD4 or CD8 repertoire held them at higher abundance. TCRdb trimmed the raw reads at Q25, called clones with MiXCR and kept productive beta chains. Each record represents a unique CDR3 protein, reported with the most common genes and DNA among its rows. TCRdb, not the authors, supplied the V and J calls. Counted in this sample were hundreds of thousands of distinct CDR3 sequences; around 20% of them appeared once. Roughly a sixth of the sample rests with the top ten.

The CDR3 contains 15 residues, cysteine and phenylalanine counted. Left in the record is the CDR3 DNA by itself, 45 bases read in frame from the first base. Trimming removed 0 bases from V and 7 bases from J; the gene matches leave 4 bases unexplained. Sequences SGHRS (CDR1) and YFSETQ (CDR2) are obtained from the germline V gene. This specimen's treatment or condition label, interpreted: live attenuated yellow fever vaccine strain. At each blood-draw timepoint, two biological replicates of bulk PBMCs were collected. PBMCs were isolated from peripheral blood using a standard Ficoll-Paque protocol. TriZol was used to extract RNA from bulk PBMCs, CD4 and CD8 fractions, and dextramer-positive and dextramer-negative fractions. This clonotype was observed once. Its antigen specificity is not known. The sample holds no much larger clone one base away, and base qualities are not on file. One read gives only weak evidence.

The TCR sequence derives from a young man who received the YFV17D yellow fever vaccine. The specimen comprised PBMCs, sampled before the yellow fever booster vaccination. Recombination connected TRBV5-1 to TRBJ2-2; 9 junctional bases match TRBD1. The sequenced DNA is TGCGCCAGCAGCTTGGGGGACAGGGCCGACGGGGAGCTGTTTTTT. This codes for CASSLGDRADGELFF.